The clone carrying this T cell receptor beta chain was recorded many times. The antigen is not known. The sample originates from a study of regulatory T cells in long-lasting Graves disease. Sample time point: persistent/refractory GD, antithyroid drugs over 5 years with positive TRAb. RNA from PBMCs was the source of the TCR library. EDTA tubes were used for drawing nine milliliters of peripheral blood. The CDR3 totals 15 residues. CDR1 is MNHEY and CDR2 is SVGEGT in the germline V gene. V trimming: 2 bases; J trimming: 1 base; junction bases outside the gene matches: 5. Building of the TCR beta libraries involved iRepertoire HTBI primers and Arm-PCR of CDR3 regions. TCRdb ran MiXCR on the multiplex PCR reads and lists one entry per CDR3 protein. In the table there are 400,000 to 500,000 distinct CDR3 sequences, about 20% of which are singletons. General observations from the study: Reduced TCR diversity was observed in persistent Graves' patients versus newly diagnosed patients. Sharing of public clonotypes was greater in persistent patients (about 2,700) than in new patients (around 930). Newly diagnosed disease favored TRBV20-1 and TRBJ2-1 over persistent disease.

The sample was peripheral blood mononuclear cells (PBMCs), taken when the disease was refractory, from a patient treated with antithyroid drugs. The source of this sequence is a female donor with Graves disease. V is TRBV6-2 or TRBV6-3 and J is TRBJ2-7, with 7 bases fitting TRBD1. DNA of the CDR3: TGTGCCAGCAGTTACGCGACAGGGATTTCCTACGAGCAGTACTTC. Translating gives CASSYATGISYEQYF.